The 32 T cell receptor beta chains below all came from one sample that was sequenced in a study of neurological immune-mediated disorders (dated by TCRdb to between 2019 and 2020). Library construction relied on 5' RACE. Sequencing took place on an Illumina HiSeq 2500. TCRdb cleaned the public reads at Q25 with fastp, built clones with MiXCR and kept in-frame beta chains. Here each entry gathers all rows of one CDR3 protein and keeps the most common genes and DNA. This sample holds around 83,000 distinct CDR3 sequences; over 12% were observed only once. Jointly, the top ten make up roughly 6.8% of the sample. The sequencing sample was made of PBMCs. Every receptor here comes from a woman between 45 and 60 years old in good health.

The table lists this clonotype with a few counts. The V and J genes are TRBV12-3 or TRBV12-4 and TRBJ1-2; tentative D call: TRBD1 (6 bases). Deletions cut 10 bases from V and 3 bases from J, with 15 bases between. The CDR3 has 13 amino acids. CDR3 in DNA: TGTGCCACCGCCGAGCGGACAGACTATGGCTACACCTTC. It encodes CATAERTDYGYTF.

With regard to this clonotype: This sequence may be a read error, since a much larger clone differs from it by one base. This chain links TRBV5-1 with TRBJ2-3; D call uncertain. CDR1 and CDR2 from the germline V gene are SGHRS and YFSETQ. The CDR3 runs to 15 residues. CDR3 residues: CTSSAGLVSTDTQYF. As DNA, the CDR3 is TGCACCAGCAGCGCCGGTCTAGTTAGCACAGATACGCAGTATTTT.

This clonotype was picked up many times. CDR3 nucleotides: TGTGCCAGCTCACCACCTGCCCCGGGACAGGGGGCGTTCGAGCAGTACTTC. This translates into CASSPPAPGQGAFEQYF. J is TRBJ2-7 and V is TRBV18, with TRBD1 identical over 12 bases. The V and J ends lost 0 bases and 6 bases, in that order; junction bases with no gene match: 9. The germline gives CDR1 KGHSH, CDR2 LQKENI. The CDR3 is 17 amino acids.

This clonotype has ten or more counts. V and J are TRBV5-1 and TRBJ1-5, with a tentative D call TRBD1 (5 bases). Germline CDR1 and CDR2: SGHRS and YFSETQ. The CDR3 is 14 residues long. Trimming removed 4 bases at V and 5 bases at J, with 13 bases between. The CDR3 loop reads CASSRDGRDQPQHF. The CDR3 nucleotides are TGCGCCAGCAGCCGGGACGGTCGGGATCAGCCCCAGCATTTT. Based on the CDR3 plus reference TRBV5-1 and TRBJ1-5, the full variable domain is KAGVTQTPRYLIKTRGQQVTLSCSPISGHRSVSWYQQTPGQGLQFLFEYFSETQRNKGNFPGRFSGRQFSNSRSEMNVSTLELGDSALYLCASSRDGRDQPQHFGDGTRLSIL.

Concerning this clonotype: A much larger clone sits a single nucleotide away, making a read error possible. The chain employs TRBV5-1 and TRBJ2-5; 7 nucleotides line up with TRBD2. Germline CDR1 and CDR2: SGHRS and YFSETQ. The CDR3 consists of 14 residues. The CDR3 loop is CDSSKGTTQETQYF. In DNA, the CDR3 is TGCGACAGCAGCAAAGGGACTACCCAAGAGACCCAGTACTTC.

This clonotype was detected many times. The V call is TRBV7-8, the J call TRBJ1-4, with D possibly TRBD1 on 5 matching bases. Germline V lookup: CDR1 SGHVS, CDR2 FQNEAQ. V was pared by 10 bases and J by 3 bases, with 18 bases between. The length of the CDR3 is 15 residues. The CDR3 loop is CATLSRGAANEKLFF. The CDR3, as DNA: TGTGCCACCCTCTCTCGTGGGGCGGCTAATGAAAAACTGTTTTTT.

This clonotype was found many times. V gene TRBV20-1 combines with J gene TRBJ2-7; 8 positions match TRBD1. The CDR3 spans 13 residues. Per the germline V gene, CDR1 is DFQATT and CDR2 is SNEGSKA (reference sequence). J was trimmed by 5 bases and V by 3 bases; bases with no gene match: 6. CDR3 in DNA: TGCAGTGCTAGTAGGCAGGGGGCCGACGAGCAGTACTTC. As protein: CSASRQGADEQYF.

This clonotype was picked up many times. The J gene is TRBJ1-4, the V gene TRBV5-1, with TRBD1 matching 12 bases. The V gene end was trimmed by 4 bases and the J gene end by 8 bases; junction bases not matched to a gene: 6. Per the germline V gene, CDR1 is SGHRS and CDR2 is YFSETQ. CDR3 length: 15 residues. CDR3 in amino acids: CASSHGTGGEEKLFF. The CDR3 DNA reads TGCGCCAGCAGCCATGGGACAGGGGGCGAAGAAAAACTGTTTTTT.

This clonotype has ten or more counts. The chain joins TRBV5-1 to TRBJ2-1, with unresolved D. The CDR3 is 15 residues long. Trimming took 4 bases from V and 5 from J, leaving 16 bases between them. Germline V gene data show CDR1 as SGHRS and CDR2 as YFSETQ. The CDR3 sequence is CASSKDLPGDNEQFF. The CDR3 DNA reads TGCGCCAGCAGCAAGGACCTCCCTGGGGACAATGAGCAGTTCTTC.

The V and J genes are TRBV12-3 or TRBV12-4 and TRBJ2-3; TRBD2 agrees at 8 bases. J lost 0 bases, V lost 5 bases, and 16 bases had no gene match. This CDR3 contains 19 residues. Here the CDR3 reads CASSRNLAGAYLSTDTQYF. In DNA form, the CDR3 reads TGTGCCAGCAGTCGGAACCTAGCGGGTGCTTACCTTAGCACAGATACGCAGTATTTT.

This clonotype was counted many times. J is TRBJ2-5 and V is TRBV3-1; 8 bases fit TRBD2. The CDR3 runs to 15 residues. The V gene's germline CDR1 is LGHDT and CDR2 YNNKEL (reference sequence). V shed 4 bases and J 5 bases; nucleotides not matched to a gene: 9. CDR3 sequence reads: CASSPHGAGVETQYF. As DNA, the CDR3 is TGTGCCAGCAGCCCCCACGGAGCGGGAGTGGAGACCCAGTACTTC.

This clonotype was counted at least ten times. The V gene is TRBV20-1, the J gene TRBJ1-1; D is unclear. The V gene's germline CDR1 is DFQATT and CDR2 SNEGSKA (reference sequence). Between the trimmed V and J ends, which lost 6 bases and 6 bases, there was a span of 17 bases. The CDR3 contains 13 residues. As DNA, the CDR3 is TGCAGTGCCCTACCGCCGCCGGACGCTGAAGCTTTCTTT. Its translation is CSALPPPDAEAFF.

In its sample, this clonotype was seen a few times. The V gene is TRBV28, the J gene TRBJ2-1; D call uncertain. The V gene's germline CDR1 is MDHEN and CDR2 SYDVKM. The CDR3 runs 12 residues. V was clipped by 8 bases and J by 9 bases, with 14 bases between them. CDR3 sequence (DNA): TGTGCCAGCGGGTTAAGTCTTGGTGAGCAGTTCTTC. It specifies CASGLSLGEQFF.

The chain links TRBV29-1 to TRBJ2-3; 8 bases line up with TRBD2. The CDR3 length is 15 residues. Losses at the gene ends were 8 bases for V and 2 bases for J; bases not matched to a gene: 12. Germline loops: CDR1 SQVTM, CDR2 ANQGSEA. The chain's CDR3 is CSTPGSSGATDTQYF. For the CDR3, the DNA is TGCAGCACCCCCGGGAGTAGCGGGGCCACAGATACGCAGTATTTT.

This clonotype was observed at least ten times. The rearrangement links TRBV20-1 to TRBJ2-3; 7 positions match TRBD2. The V gene end was trimmed by 0 bases and the J gene end by 6 bases; junction bases not matched to a gene: 6. The CDR3 runs to 14 residues. Looked up from germline, CDR1 is DFQATT and CDR2 is SNEGSKA (reference sequence). The CDR3 coding sequence is TGCAGTGCTAGAGATTCCCGGGGAGGGGATACGCAGTATTTT. It codes for CSARDSRGGDTQYF.

This clonotype was recorded at least ten times. The rearrangement joins TRBV24-1 to TRBJ2-5, with D possibly being TRBD2 (5 bases). Germline lookup yields CDR1 KGHDR and CDR2 SFDVKD. The V end was cut by 2 bases, the J end by 5 bases, with 11 bases between. This CDR3 comprises 14 residues. The CDR3: CATSDSPGYETQYF. In nucleotides, the CDR3 is TGTGCCACCAGTGATTCTCCGGGGTATGAGACCCAGTACTTC.

This chain uses TRBV20-1 with TRBJ1-1, with D tentatively TRBD1 (6 bases). Between the trimmed V and J ends, which lost 1 base and 5 bases, there was a span of 11 bases. The CDR3 runs 13 residues. Germline V gene lookup returns CDR1 DFQATT and CDR2 SNEGSKA (reference sequence). The CDR3 nucleotides are TGCAGTGCTAGAGTAGGGGGGGGGACTGAAGCTTTCTTT. It translates to CSARVGGGTEAFF.

There are many counts of this clonotype. The rearrangement uses TRBV12-3 or TRBV12-4 and TRBJ1-2; D may be TRBD1 (5 bases). Trimming removed 7 bases at V and 7 bases at J, with 10 bases between. This CDR3 contains 11 residues. Here the CDR3 reads CASTGFLGYTF. The CDR3 DNA sequence: TGTGCCAGCACAGGGTTTCTTGGCTACACCTTC.

Many counts were recorded for this clonotype. DNA of the CDR3: TGCAGCGTTGAAGAAGAATGGCGGGTAGAGACCCAGTACTTC. It is translated as CSVEEEWRVETQYF. V usage is TRBV29-1 and J usage is TRBJ2-5; weak D call: TRBD2 (5 bases). The CDR3 consists of 14 residues. Germline loops: CDR1 SQVTM, CDR2 ANQGSEA. Deletions cut 0 bases from V and 4 bases from J, with 12 bases between.

This clonotype came up once. A read error is possible here, since a much larger clone lies one base away. CDR3 region: CASPPPSWSEAFF. The CDR3 bases are TGTGCCAGCCCACCTCCATCATGGTCTGAAGCTTTCTTT. The chain has TRBV18 and TRBJ1-1; no clear D. Germline V CDR1 and CDR2: KGHSH, LQKENI. This CDR3 is 13 amino acids long.

This chain uses TRBV27 with TRBJ1-5; possible D gene TRBD1, 5 bases. The CDR3 has 14 amino acids. Germline-derived CDR1 and CDR2 are MNHEY and SMNVEV (reference sequence). V lost 4 bases to trimming and J lost 7 bases, with 14 bases between them. CDR3 loop: CASSYQGESQPQHF. Here the CDR3 DNA reads TGTGCCAGCAGTTATCAGGGAGAAAGCCAGCCCCAGCATTTT.

This clonotype was counted at least ten times. The chain joins TRBV5-1 to TRBJ2-7, with D perhaps TRBD1 (6 bases). The germline V gene encodes CDR1 SGHRS and CDR2 YFSETQ. CDR3 length equals 15 residues. V was pared by 4 bases and J by 4 bases, with 18 bases between. The CDR3 loop reads CASSADSGLIYEQYF. The CDR3 DNA follows: TGCGCCAGCAGCGCGGACAGCGGACTGATTTACGAGCAGTACTTC.

This clonotype was observed many times. The chain links TRBV11-2 to TRBJ2-6, with a weak D call TRBD1 (5 bases). Trimming removed 5 bases from V and 4 bases from J, with 9 bases in between. This CDR3 spans 14 amino acids. Germline CDR1 SGHAT, CDR2 FQNNGV. CDR3 coding DNA: TGTGCCAGCAGCCCATCAGGGGGGGCCAACGTCCTGACTTTC. It translates to CASSPSGGANVLTF.

This clonotype was picked up many times. The chain carries TRBV12-3 or TRBV12-4 and TRBJ1-6; D is uncertain. The CDR3 has 16 amino acids. V was clipped by 0 bases and J by 8 bases, with 14 bases between them. This CDR3 reads CASSLASGQTYSPLHF. DNA for the CDR3: TGTGCCAGCAGTTTAGCGAGCGGGCAGACGTATTCACCCCTCCACTTT.

At least ten counts were recorded for this clonotype. The chain joins TRBV5-1 to TRBJ1-2, with a weak D call TRBD1 (6 bases). V lost 0 bases to trimming and J lost 0 bases, with 18 bases between them. CDR3 size: 18 residues. Per germline, CDR1 SGHRS and CDR2 YFSETQ. This CDR3 reads CASSLGVLGARANYGYTF. In DNA form, the CDR3 reads TGCGCCAGCAGCTTGGGGGTTTTGGGGGCAAGAGCTAACTATGGCTACACCTTC.

In its sample, this clonotype was seen many times. The rearrangement joins TRBV2 to TRBJ2-2; TRBD1 aligns across 8 bases. Losses at the gene ends were 3 bases for V and 1 base for J; bases not matched to a gene: 4. The CDR3 loop spans 16 amino acids. Germline V gives CDR1 SNHLY, CDR2 FYNNEI. In DNA form, the CDR3 reads TGTGCCAGCAGTGAGACAGGGACAGGGAACACCGGGGAGCTGTTTTTT. This translates into CASSETGTGNTGELFF.

The sample holds many counts of this clonotype. The chain employs TRBV28 and TRBJ2-7, with D possibly being TRBD2 (5 bases). Germline V lookup: CDR1 MDHEN, CDR2 SYDVKM. V lost 8 bases and J 0 bases, leaving 8 bases between the germline ends. This CDR3 spans 12 amino acids. The CDR3 is CASCRDSYEQYF. The CDR3 region has the DNA TGTGCCAGCTGTCGGGACTCCTACGAGCAGTACTTC.

This clonotype was recorded many times. This chain connects TRBV20-1 to TRBJ2-7; tentative D call: TRBD2 (7 bases). V was trimmed by 6 bases and J by 2 bases, leaving 14 bases between them. The CDR3 totals 13 residues. The germline V gene encodes CDR1 DFQATT and CDR2 SNEGSKA (reference sequence). The CDR3 coding sequence is TGCAGTGCCGTTAAGGGGGGGGCCTACGAGCAGTACTTC. It is translated as CSAVKGGAYEQYF.

Many counts were recorded for this clonotype. The genes are TRBV7-9 and TRBJ2-1; perhaps TRBD2 as D (5 bases). Germline assignment: CDR1 SEHNR and CDR2 FQNEAQ (reference sequence). The CDR3 is made up of 13 amino acids. V was trimmed by 1 base and J by 9 bases, leaving 10 bases between them. The CDR3 loop is CASSLVSAGEQFF. CDR3 DNA sequence: TGTGCCAGCAGCTTAGTCAGCGCGGGTGAGCAGTTCTTC.

This clonotype was detected many times. This chain connects TRBV5-1 to TRBJ2-7; weak D call: TRBD1 (7 bases). Germline V gene lookup returns CDR1 SGHRS and CDR2 YFSETQ. The CDR3 contains 15 residues. The V end was cut by 0 bases, the J end by 8 bases, with 18 bases between. CDR3 residues: CASSLDRGGIRKQYF. In nucleotides, the CDR3 is TGCGCCAGCAGCTTGGACAGGGGAGGAATTAGGAAGCAGTACTTC.

This clonotype has at least ten counts. The chain is built from TRBV9 and TRBJ2-1; a possible D gene is TRBD1 (6 bases). Germline CDR1 SGDLS, CDR2 YYNGEE. V was shortened by 6 bases and J by 2 bases, with 9 bases between the two germline ends. The CDR3 covers 13 residues. CDR3 sequence (DNA): TGTGCCAGCACCCGGGACACCTACAATGAGCAGTTCTTC. Encoded protein: CASTRDTYNEQFF. Based on the CDR3 plus reference TRBV9 and TRBJ2-1, the full variable domain is DSGVTQTPKHLITATGQRVTLRCSPRSGDLSVYWYQQSLDQGLQFLIQYYNGEERAKGNILERFSAQQFPDLHSELNLSSLELGDSALYFCASTRDTYNEQFFGPGTRLTVL.

This clonotype was recorded many times. V and J are TRBV7-9 and TRBJ2-7; the D is unclear. Germline values: CDR1 SEHNR, CDR2 FQNEAQ (reference sequence). The CDR3 covers 13 residues. V was pared by 1 base and J by 9 bases, with 13 bases between. This chain's CDR3 is CASSLGPLDPQYF. The DNA for the CDR3 is TGTGCCAGCAGCTTAGGGCCCTTGGATCCGCAGTACTTC.